This T cell receptor (beta chain) was identified during a study of T-cell reconstitution after alpha-beta-depleted transplantation in children. The V end lost 3 bases, the J end lost 6 bases, and 7 bases lay between the germline ends. The V gene's germline CDR1 is KGHSH and CDR2 LQKENI. This CDR3 spans 12 amino acids. The library targeted TCRbeta and was prepared with unique molecular identifiers. TCRdb re-derived calls from the PCR reads in MiXCR, one entry per CDR3 protein. Here the sample spans approximately 83,000 distinct CDR3 sequences, roughly an eighth being singletons. This clonotype was counted ten times or more.

The sample consisted of PBMCs from the stem cell graft donor, taken from the stem cell graft. The rearrangement links TRBV18 to TRBJ2-3; D not resolved. The receptor comes from a human donor who donated a stem cell graft to a child with inherited bone marrow failure. This CDR3 reads CASSPTPDTQYF. Here the CDR3 DNA reads TGTGCCAGCTCACCCACCCCGGATACGCAGTATTTT.